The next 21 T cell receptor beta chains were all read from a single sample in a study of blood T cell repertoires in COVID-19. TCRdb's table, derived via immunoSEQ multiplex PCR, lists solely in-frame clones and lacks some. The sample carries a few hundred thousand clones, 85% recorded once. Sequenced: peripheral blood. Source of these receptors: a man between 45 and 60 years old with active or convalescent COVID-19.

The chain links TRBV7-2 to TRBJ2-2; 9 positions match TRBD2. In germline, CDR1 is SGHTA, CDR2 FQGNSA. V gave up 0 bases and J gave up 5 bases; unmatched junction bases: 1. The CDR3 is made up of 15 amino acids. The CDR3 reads CASSLASGRTGELFF. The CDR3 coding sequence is TGTGCCAGCAGCTTAGCTAGCGGGAGAACCGGGGAGCTGTTTTTT.

This chain's CDR3 is CASSYGTGVYEQYF. The CDR3 coding sequence is TGTGCCAGCAGTTACGGGACAGGGGTGTACGAGCAGTACTTC. This chain connects TRBV6-5 to TRBJ2-7, with TRBD1 matching over 10 bases. Trimming at V came to 2 bases and at J to 4 bases, leaving 2 bases not matched to a gene. CDR3 length: 14 amino acids. Germline values: CDR1 MNHEY, CDR2 SVGAGI.

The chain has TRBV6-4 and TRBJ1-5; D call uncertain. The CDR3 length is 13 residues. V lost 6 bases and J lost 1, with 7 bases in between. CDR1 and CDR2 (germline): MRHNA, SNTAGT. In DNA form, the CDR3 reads TGTGCCAGCAGAAGGAGAAGCAATCAGCCCCAGCATTTT. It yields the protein CASRRRSNQPQHF.

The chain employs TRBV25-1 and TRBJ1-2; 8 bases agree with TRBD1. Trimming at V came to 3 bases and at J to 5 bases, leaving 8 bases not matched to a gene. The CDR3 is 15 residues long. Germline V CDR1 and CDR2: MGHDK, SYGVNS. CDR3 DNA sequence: TGTGCCAGCAGTGATTTGGACAGGGTCGATTATGGCTACACCTTC. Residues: CASSDLDRVDYGYTF.

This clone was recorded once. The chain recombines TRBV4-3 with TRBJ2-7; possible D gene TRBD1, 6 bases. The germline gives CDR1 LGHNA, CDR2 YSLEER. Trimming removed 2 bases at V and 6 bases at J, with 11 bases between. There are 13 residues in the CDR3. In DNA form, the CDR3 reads TGCGCCAGCAGCCAAAGGTCAGGGGCCGAGCAGTACTTC. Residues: CASSQRSGAEQYF.

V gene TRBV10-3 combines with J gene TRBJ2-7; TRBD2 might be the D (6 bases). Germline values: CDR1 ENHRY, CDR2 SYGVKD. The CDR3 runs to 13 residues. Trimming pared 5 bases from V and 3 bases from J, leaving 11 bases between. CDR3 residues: CAISTGTFYEQYF. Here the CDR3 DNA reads TGTGCCATCAGTACCGGGACTTTCTACGAGCAGTACTTC.

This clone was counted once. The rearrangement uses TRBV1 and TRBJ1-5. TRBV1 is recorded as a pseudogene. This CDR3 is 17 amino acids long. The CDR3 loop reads CTSSQDARGLSNQPQHF. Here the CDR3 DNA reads TGCACCAGCAGCCAAGATGCGCGGGGGCTTAGCAATCAGCCCCAGCATTTT.

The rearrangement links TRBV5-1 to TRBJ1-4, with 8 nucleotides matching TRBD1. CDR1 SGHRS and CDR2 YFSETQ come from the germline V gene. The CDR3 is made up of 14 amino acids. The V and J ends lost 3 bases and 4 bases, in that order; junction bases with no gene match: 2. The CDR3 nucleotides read TGCGCCAGCAGCTCCGACAGGGGTAATGAAAAACTGTTTTTT. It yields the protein CASSSDRGNEKLFF.

CDR3 residues: CASSIRTGEKLFF. The CDR3 nucleotides read TGTGCCAGTAGTATAAGAACGGGTGAAAAACTGTTTTTT. V gene TRBV19 combines with J gene TRBJ1-4; D is unresolved. This CDR3 comprises 13 residues. The V gene lost 2 bases and the J gene lost 7 bases, with 8 bases spanning the gap. Germline CDR1 reads LNHDA; CDR2 reads SQIVND (reference sequence).

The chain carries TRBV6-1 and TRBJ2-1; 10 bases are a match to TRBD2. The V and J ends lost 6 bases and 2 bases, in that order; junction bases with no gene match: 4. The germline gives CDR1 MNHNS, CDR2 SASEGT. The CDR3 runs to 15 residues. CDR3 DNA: TGTGCCAGCAGCGCGGGACTAGCGACCTACAATGAGCAGTTCTTC. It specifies CASSAGLATYNEQFF.

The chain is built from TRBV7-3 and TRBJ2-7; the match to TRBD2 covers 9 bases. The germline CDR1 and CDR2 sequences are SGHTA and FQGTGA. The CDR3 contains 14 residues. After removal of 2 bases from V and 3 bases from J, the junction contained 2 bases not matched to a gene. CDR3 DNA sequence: TGTGCCAGCAGCTTAGCTAGCGGGGACTACGAGCAGTACTTC. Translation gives CASSLASGDYEQYF.

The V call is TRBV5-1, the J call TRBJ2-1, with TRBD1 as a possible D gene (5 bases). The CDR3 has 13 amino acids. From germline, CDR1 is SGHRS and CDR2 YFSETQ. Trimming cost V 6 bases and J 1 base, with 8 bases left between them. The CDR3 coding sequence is TGCGCCAGCATGGGGCGGTCCTACAATGAGCAGTTCTTC. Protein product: CASMGRSYNEQFF. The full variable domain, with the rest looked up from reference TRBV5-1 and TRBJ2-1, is KAGVTQTPRYLIKTRGQQVTLSCSPISGHRSVSWYQQTPGQGLQFLFEYFSETQRNKGNFPGRFSGRQFSNSRSEMNVSTLELGDSALYLCASMGRSYNEQFFGPGTRLTVL.

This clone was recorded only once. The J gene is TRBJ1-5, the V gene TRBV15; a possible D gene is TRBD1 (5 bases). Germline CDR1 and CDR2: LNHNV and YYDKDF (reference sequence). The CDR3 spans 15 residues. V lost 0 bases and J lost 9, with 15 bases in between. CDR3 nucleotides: TGTGCCACCAGCAGAGATCTACAGGTGCTCCGGCCCCAGCATTTT. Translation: CATSRDLQVLRPQHF.

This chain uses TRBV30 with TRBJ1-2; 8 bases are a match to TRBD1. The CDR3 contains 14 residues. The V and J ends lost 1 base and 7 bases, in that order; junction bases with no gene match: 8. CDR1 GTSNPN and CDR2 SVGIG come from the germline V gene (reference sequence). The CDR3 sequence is CAWSAGQGIGGYTF. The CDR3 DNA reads TGTGCCTGGAGTGCAGGACAGGGCATCGGTGGCTACACCTTC.

The CDR3 reads CASRTGGVGDEKLFF. The CDR3 DNA follows: TGTGCCAGCAGAACGGGGGGCGTCGGGGACGAAAAACTGTTTTTT. The V and J genes are TRBV5-6 and TRBJ1-4, with D perhaps TRBD1 (6 bases). Germline CDR1 is SGHDT and CDR2 is YYEEEE. V was clipped by 5 bases and J by 8 bases, with 19 bases between them. CDR3 length: 15 residues.

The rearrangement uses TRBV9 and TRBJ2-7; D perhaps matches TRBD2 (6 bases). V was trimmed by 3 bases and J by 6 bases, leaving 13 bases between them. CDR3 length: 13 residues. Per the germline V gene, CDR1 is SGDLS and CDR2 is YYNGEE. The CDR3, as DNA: TGTGCCAGCAGCGAGAACGGACTAACCGAGCAGTACTTC. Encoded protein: CASSENGLTEQYF.

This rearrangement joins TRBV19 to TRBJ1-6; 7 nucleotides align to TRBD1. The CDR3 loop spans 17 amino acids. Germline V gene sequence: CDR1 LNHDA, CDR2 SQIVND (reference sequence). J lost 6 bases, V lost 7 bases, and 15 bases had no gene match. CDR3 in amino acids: CASTLTQGEGANSPLHF. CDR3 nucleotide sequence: TGTGCCAGTACCCTAACCCAGGGGGAAGGGGCTAATTCACCCCTCCACTTT.

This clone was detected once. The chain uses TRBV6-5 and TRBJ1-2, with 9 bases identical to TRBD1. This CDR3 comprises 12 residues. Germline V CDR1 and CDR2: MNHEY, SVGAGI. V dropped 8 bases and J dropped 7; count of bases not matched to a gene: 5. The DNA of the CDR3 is TGTGCCAGCGGGGACAGGGTTGGTGGCTACACCTTC. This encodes CASGDRVGGYTF.

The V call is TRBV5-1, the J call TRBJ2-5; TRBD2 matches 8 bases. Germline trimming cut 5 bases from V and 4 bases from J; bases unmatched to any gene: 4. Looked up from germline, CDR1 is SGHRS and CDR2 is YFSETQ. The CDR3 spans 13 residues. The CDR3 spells CASRPRGAETQYF. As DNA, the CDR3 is TGCGCCAGCAGACCGCGGGGGGCAGAGACCCAGTACTTC.

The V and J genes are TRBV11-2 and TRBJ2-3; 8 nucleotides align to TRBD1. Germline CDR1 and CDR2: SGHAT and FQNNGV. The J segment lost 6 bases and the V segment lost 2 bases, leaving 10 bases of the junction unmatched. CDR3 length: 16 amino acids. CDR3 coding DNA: TGTGCCAGCAGCTTAAAATCCGGACAGGGTTTCGATACGCAGTATTTT. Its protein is CASSLKSGQGFDTQYF.

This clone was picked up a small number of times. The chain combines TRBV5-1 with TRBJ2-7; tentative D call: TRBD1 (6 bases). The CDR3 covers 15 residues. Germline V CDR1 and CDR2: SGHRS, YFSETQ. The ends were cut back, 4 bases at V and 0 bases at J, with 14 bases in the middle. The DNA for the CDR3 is TGCGCCAGCAGCCCTGGGACAATTAGCTCCTACGAGCAGTACTTC. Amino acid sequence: CASSPGTISSYEQYF. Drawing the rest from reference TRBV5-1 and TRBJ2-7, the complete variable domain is KAGVTQTPRYLIKTRGQQVTLSCSPISGHRSVSWYQQTPGQGLQFLFEYFSETQRNKGNFPGRFSGRQFSNSRSEMNVSTLELGDSALYLCASSPGTISSYEQYFGPGTRLTVT.